Described below is a single T cell receptor beta chain sequence and its context. The sample originates from a study of cytomegalovirus exposure and HLA in healthy donors. V lost 0 bases, J lost 2 bases, and 13 bases lay in between. CDR3 length: 16 amino acids. The germline CDR1 and CDR2 sequences are SGHDT and YYEEEE. TCRdb keeps only in-frame clones here, not all; method: immunoSEQ multiplex PCR. The table includes 150,000 to 250,000 clones, roughly 84% detected once. The sequence derives from a woman aged 25 to 39 in good health and CMV-seropositive. Source material: PBMCs. The chain joins TRBV5-6 to TRBJ2-3; D is uncertain. The CDR3 DNA sequence: TGTGCCAGCAGCTTGGCGGCGAGGAGATCCACAGATACGCAGTATTTT. Amino acid sequence: CASSLAARRSTDTQYF.